Sequencing of this TCR beta chain was carried out in a study of control samples from healthy donors and cancer patients. The method was immunoSEQ multiplex PCR; TCRdb's version includes in-frame clones alone and lacks a portion of them. The sample has around 79,000 clones, roughly 93% seen once. The CDR3 runs to 14 residues. J was trimmed by 6 bases and V by 4 bases; bases with no gene match: 7. From germline, CDR1 is LNHDA and CDR2 SQIVND (reference sequence). Sequencing used PBMCs. The source is a woman aged 40 to 49 with lung cancer. The J gene is TRBJ1-2, the V gene TRBV19; 8 nucleotides align to TRBD1. The chain's CDR3 is CASSTRQGSHGYTF. The CDR3 region has the DNA TGTGCCAGTAGTACCCGACAGGGGTCCCATGGCTACACCTTC.